These 10 T cell receptor beta chains were sequenced from one sample in a study of T cell clonality in common variable immunodeficiency. Repertoires were generated with immunoSEQ multiplex PCR, while TCRdb's copy carries only in-frame clones and drops some. The repertoire has roughly 40,000 clones, none seen only once; the ten largest take more than 1.2%. Source material: peripheral blood mononuclear cells. Receptors originate from a person aged 18 to 70 in good health.

This clone has more than one count but fewer than ten. The read terminates 3 residues before the CDR3 end, so the remaining end is supplied by the germline J gene. The chain is built from TRBV7-2 and TRBJ2-7; TRBD2 matches at 9 bases. This CDR3 spans 15 amino acids. V dropped 0 bases and J dropped 6; count of bases not matched to a gene: 6. Germline V lookup: CDR1 SGHTA, CDR2 FQGNSA. The CDR3 protein is CASSLAGTSLSEQYF. The CDR3 DNA, read in part, is TGTGCCAGCAGCTTAGCCGGGACTAGCCTTTCCGAG.

The sample holds many counts of this clone. The observed sequence ends 3 residues before the CDR3 terminus, with the missing tail filled in from the germline J gene. The genes are TRBV28 and TRBJ2-4, with 8 bases that match TRBD1. This CDR3 has 15 residues. CDR1 is MDHEN and CDR2 is SYDVKM in the germline V gene. V was clipped by 4 bases and J by 0 bases; unmatched bases: 2. CDR3 amino acids: CASSSRGLAKNIQYF. The covered CDR3 bases are TGTGCCAGCAGTTCCAGGGGGCTAGCCAAAAACATT.

The table lists this clone with many counts. At one boundary the junction diverges from the germline segment, which might be a read error. The read stops 3 residues short of the end of the CDR3; the missing end is completed from the germline J gene. The chain joins TRBV7-7 to TRBJ2-2; 7 bases line up with TRBD1. CDR3 length: 14 amino acids. CDR1 SSHAT and CDR2 FNYEAQ come from the germline V gene (reference sequence). CDR3 DNA, as far as it was read: TGTGCTAGCAGCCTAGGGACAGCAGGCGGGGAG. This translates into CASSLGTAGGE. Given in full, the CDR3 is CASSLGTAGGELFF. Variable domain in full (rest from reference TRBV7-7 and TRBJ2-2): GAGVSQSPRYKVTKRGQDVTLRCDPISSHATLYWYQQALGQGPEFLTYFNYEAQPDKSGLPSDRFSAERPEGSISTLTIQRTEQRDSAMYRCASSLGTAGGELFFGEGSRLTVL.

This clone has only a few counts. The read comes to an end 3 residues before the CDR3 does, leaving the germline J gene to fill in the end. The genes are TRBV7-9 and TRBJ1-2; no definite D call. Germline V lookup: CDR1 SEHNR, CDR2 FQNEAQ (reference sequence). The CDR3 totals 14 residues. The DNA read from the CDR3 is TGTGCCAGCAGCTTAATTAGCGGAGAGGATGAA. The encoded protein is CASSLISGEDE. The CDR3 in full is CASSLISGEDEYTF.

This clone has a count of ten or more. Read coverage stops 3 residues before the CDR3 terminus; the germline J gene supplies the remainder. The V call is TRBV5-1, the J call TRBJ2-3; possible D gene TRBD2, 6 bases. The germline gives CDR1 SGHRS, CDR2 YFSETQ. V shed 0 bases and J shed 5 bases, with 10 bases lying between them. The CDR3 extends over 14 amino acids. CDR3 protein: CASSLASVKDTQYF. The sequenced part of the CDR3 DNA is TGCGCCAGCAGCTTGGCTAGCGTTAAAGATACG.

This clone was detected ten times or more. The DNA ends 3 residues before the CDR3 does, and the rest of the CDR3 is filled in from the germline J gene. The rearrangement uses TRBV20-1 and TRBJ2-5, with D perhaps TRBD2 (6 bases). From germline, CDR1 is DFQATT and CDR2 SNEGSKA (reference sequence). The CDR3 loop spans 15 amino acids. Trimming shortened V by 3 bases and J by 1 base, and 15 bases separated the two germline ends. The CDR3 bases that were read are TGCAGTGCTAGCGGTTGGTGGGACTCCCAAGAGACC. This codes for CSASGWWDSQET. The CDR3 in its entirety is CSASGWWDSQETQYF.

This clone was counted many times. The CDR3 end lies 3 residues beyond the end of the read and is filled in from the germline J gene. This chain uses TRBV20-1 with TRBJ2-7; D is possibly TRBD1 (6 bases). The CDR3 runs to 15 residues. CDR1 is DFQATT, CDR2 SNEGSKA, per germline (reference sequence). V shed 1 base and J shed 0 bases, with 13 bases lying between them. CDR3 loop: CSARVEGEVSYEQYF. The sequenced CDR3 bases are TGCAGTGCTAGAGTCGAGGGGGAAGTCTCCTACGAG.

This clone was seen many times. The sequence runs out 3 residues before the end of the CDR3; the remainder is reconstructed from the germline J gene. V is TRBV7-2 and J is TRBJ2-2, with D possibly being TRBD1 (6 bases). The CDR3 covers 14 residues. V lost 4 bases and J lost 5, with 11 bases in between. Germline CDR1 and CDR2: SGHTA and FQGNSA. CDR3 residues: CASSSTGQTGELFF. CDR3 bases read: TGTGCCAGCAGCTCAACAGGACAGACCGGGGAG.

This clone has more than one count but fewer than ten. The read terminates 3 residues ahead of where the CDR3 ends, so the germline J gene completes it. The chain employs TRBV30 and TRBJ1-6; 7 nucleotides match TRBD1. The CDR3 sequence is 13 residues long. Losses at the gene ends were 3 bases for V and 10 bases for J; bases not matched to a gene: 6. Germline V lookup: CDR1 GTSNPN, CDR2 SVGIG (reference sequence). CDR3 residues: CAWRTGLNSPLHF. The CDR3 DNA, read in part, is TGTGCCTGGAGGACAGGGCTTAACTCACCC.

There are many counts of this clone. The read ends 3 residues shy of where the CDR3 ends; the end is completed using the germline J gene. The gene calls are TRBV10-3 and TRBJ1-1; D remains ambiguous. The germline CDR1 and CDR2 sequences are ENHRY and SYGVKD. This CDR3 region has 13 residues. V was trimmed by 5 bases and J by 0 bases, leaving 7 bases between them. The covered CDR3 bases are TGTGCCATCAGTTACAGTATGAACACTGAA. This gives the protein CAISYSMNTE. The whole CDR3 is CAISYSMNTEAFF.